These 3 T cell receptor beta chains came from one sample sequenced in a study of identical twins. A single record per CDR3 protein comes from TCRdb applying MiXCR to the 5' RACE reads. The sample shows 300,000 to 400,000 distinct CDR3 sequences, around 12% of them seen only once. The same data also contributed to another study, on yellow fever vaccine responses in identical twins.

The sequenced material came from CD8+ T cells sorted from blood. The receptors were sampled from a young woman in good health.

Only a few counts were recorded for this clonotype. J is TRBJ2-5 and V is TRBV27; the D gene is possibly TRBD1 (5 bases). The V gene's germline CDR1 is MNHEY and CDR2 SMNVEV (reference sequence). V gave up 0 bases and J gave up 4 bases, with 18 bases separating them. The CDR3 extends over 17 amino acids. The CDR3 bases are TGTGCCAGCAGTTTATCTGCAGGGTATGGCGAAAGAGAGACCCAGTACTTC. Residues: CASSLSAGYGERETQYF.

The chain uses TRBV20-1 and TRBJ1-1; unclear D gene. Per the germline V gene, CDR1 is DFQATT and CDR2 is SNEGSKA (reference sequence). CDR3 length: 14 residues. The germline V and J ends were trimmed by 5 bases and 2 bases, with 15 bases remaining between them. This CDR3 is CSAPDIYKNTEAFF. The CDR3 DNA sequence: TGCAGTGCTCCCGACATATACAAAAACACTGAAGCTTTCTTT.

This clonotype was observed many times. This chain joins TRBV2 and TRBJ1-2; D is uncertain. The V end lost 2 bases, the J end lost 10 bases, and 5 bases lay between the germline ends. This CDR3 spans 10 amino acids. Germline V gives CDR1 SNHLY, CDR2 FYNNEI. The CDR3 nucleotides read TGTGCCAGCAGTGAAAGCGACTACACCTTC. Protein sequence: CASSESDYTF.